What follows are 18 T cell receptor beta chains derived from one specimen sequenced in a study of CD8 T cells in ankylosing spondylitis. Broader study findings: Among TCR beta sequences, a motif of several highly homologous variants appeared characteristic of ankylosing spondylitis blood.

No antigen has been assigned to these receptors. MiXCR, run by TCRdb on the 5' RACE reads, gives a single entry per CDR3 protein. The sample lists a few hundred thousand distinct CDR3 sequences, 9.5% to 15% occurring once. The specimen was blood, either unsorted or a sorted T cell fraction (not recorded which). Source of these receptors: a male donor with ankylosing spondylitis.

The chain is built from TRBV12-3 or TRBV12-4 and TRBJ1-2, with a weak D call TRBD1 (6 bases). The ends were cut back, 2 bases at V and 3 bases at J, with 13 bases in the middle. CDR3 length: 15 residues. CDR3 DNA: TGTGCCAGCAGTTTATTGGGGGGCGCGGACTATGGCTACACCTTC. It codes for CASSLLGGADYGYTF.

This chain uses TRBV5-1 with TRBJ1-6, with a possible D match to TRBD1 (5 bases). This CDR3 comprises 17 residues. The germline V gene has CDR1 SGHRS and CDR2 YFSETQ. V was pared by 5 bases and J by 9 bases, with 24 bases between. The CDR3 loop reads CASRTDGGGNSGSPLHF. CDR3 nucleotide sequence: TGCGCCAGCAGAACAGATGGGGGTGGGAATTCTGGTTCACCCCTCCACTTT.

This rearrangement joins TRBV7-9 to TRBJ2-1; possibly TRBD2 for D (6 bases). V was cut by 3 bases and J by 3 bases, with 12 bases left in between. The CDR3 is made up of 15 amino acids. CDR1 is SEHNR, CDR2 FQNEAQ, per germline (reference sequence). The CDR3 DNA follows: TGTGCCAGCAGCTTCGGCGTCGGGGGCTACAATGAGCAGTTCTTC. Translation: CASSFGVGGYNEQFF. The variable domain in full, completed from reference TRBV7-9 and TRBJ2-1, reads DTGVSQNPRHKITKRGQNVTFRCDPISEHNRLYWYRQTLGQGPEFLTYFQNEAQLEKSRLLSDRFSAERPKGSFSTLEIQRTEQGDSAMYLCASSFGVGGYNEQFFGPGTRLTVL.

This clonotype was seen many times. The chain couples TRBV18 to TRBJ2-5, with D perhaps TRBD2 (6 bases). In germline, CDR1 is KGHSH, CDR2 LQKENI. CDR3 length equals 13 residues. Trimming cost V 8 bases and J 3 bases, with 13 bases left between them. The DNA of the CDR3 is TGTGCCAGCAGCCCCGGGGGAGAAGAGACCCAGTACTTC. This codes for CASSPGGEETQYF.

This clonotype was counted between two and nine times. The chain combines TRBV5-1 with TRBJ2-5, with 9 bases fitting TRBD2. The length of the CDR3 is 14 residues. The J segment lost 2 bases and the V segment lost 6 bases, leaving 5 bases of the junction unmatched. Per germline, CDR1 SGHRS and CDR2 YFSETQ. In DNA, the CDR3 is TGCGCCAGCAATGGACTAGCGAGTCAAGAGACCCAGTACTTC. This sequence encodes CASNGLASQETQYF.

The chain links TRBV7-2 to TRBJ1-2, with D perhaps matching TRBD1 (5 bases). Trimming shortened V by 6 bases and J by 4 bases, and 15 bases separated the two germline ends. The CDR3 covers 14 residues. Germline CDR1 and CDR2: SGHTA and FQGNSA. The CDR3 DNA reads as TGTGCCAGCAGTCGAGGCGGGGGTGGCTATGGCTACACCTTC. The encoded protein is CASSRGGGGYGYTF.

The gene calls are TRBV14 and TRBJ2-2; either TRBD1 or TRBD2 may supply D (5 bases each). V gave up 4 bases and J gave up 6 bases, with 12 bases separating them. CDR1 is SGHDN and CDR2 is FVKESK in the germline V gene. This CDR3 spans 14 amino acids. Written as DNA, the CDR3 is TGTGCCAGCAGCCGGCAGTTGGGGGCCGGGGAGCTGTTTTTT. Its protein is CASSRQLGAGELFF.

This clonotype has ten or more counts. The CDR3 here is CASRNGPHNEQFF. The CDR3 DNA sequence: TGTGCCAGCAGGAACGGGCCTCACAATGAGCAGTTCTTC. The chain employs TRBV6-1 and TRBJ2-1; D is unclear. Trimming removed 6 bases from V and 5 bases from J, with 11 bases in between. CDR1 MNHNS and CDR2 SASEGT come from the germline V gene. CDR3 length: 13 residues.

This clonotype appeared many times. The chain joins TRBV5-1 to TRBJ2-4; either TRBD1 or TRBD2 may fit D (5 bases each). CDR3 length: 13 residues. V was clipped by 4 bases and J by 8 bases, with 13 bases between them. Germline CDR1 is SGHRS and CDR2 is YFSETQ. CDR3 DNA: TGCGCCAGCAGCCGGGACCTCGGTGACATTCAGTACTTC. This codes for CASSRDLGDIQYF.

The chain recombines TRBV7-9 with TRBJ2-7; D remains unclear. This CDR3 region has 12 residues. Per the germline V gene, CDR1 is SEHNR and CDR2 is FQNEAQ (reference sequence). Trimming removed 10 bases at V and 3 bases at J, with 13 bases between. CDR3 nucleotide sequence: TGTGCCACCTCACCCAGTGGCTACGAGCAGTACTTC. Translated: CATSPSGYEQYF.

This clonotype was seen more than once but under ten times. The chain combines TRBV20-1 with TRBJ1-1, with 10 bases that match TRBD1. The CDR3 has 15 amino acids. CDR1 is DFQATT, CDR2 SNEGSKA, per germline (reference sequence). The junction had 4 bases not matched to a gene; V was cut back by 3 bases and J by 0 bases. CDR3 DNA sequence: TGCAGTGCTAGGACAGGGGGCGTACTGAACACTGAAGCTTTCTTT. Translated, it gives CSARTGGVLNTEAFF.

This clonotype was picked up a small number of times. The rearrangement joins TRBV24-1 to TRBJ2-2, with D possibly TRBD1 on 5 matching bases. The V end was cut by 0 bases, the J end by 1 base, with 5 bases between. The CDR3 has 15 residues. Germline assignment: CDR1 KGHDR and CDR2 SFDVKD. This CDR3 is CATSDLDRNTGELFF. CDR3 DNA sequence: TGTGCCACCAGTGATTTGGACAGGAACACCGGGGAGCTGTTTTTT.

V is TRBV11-3 and J is TRBJ2-3, with unresolved D. The length of the CDR3 is 14 residues. The germline V gene encodes CDR1 SGHNT and CDR2 YENEEA. The V and J ends lost 1 base and 6 bases respectively, with 11 bases between them. CDR3 region: CASSLVLLADTQYF. CDR3 DNA: TGTGCCAGCAGCTTAGTCCTGCTGGCGGATACGCAGTATTTT.

The chain couples TRBV7-2 to TRBJ2-5; D possibly matches TRBD1 or TRBD2 (5 bases each). Trimming took off 4 bases at V and 5 bases at J, with 14 bases between the two ends. The CDR3 consists of 14 residues. Germline CDR1 is SGHTA and CDR2 is FQGNSA. The CDR3: CASSYAGRGETQYF. CDR3 DNA: TGTGCCAGCAGCTACGCAGGGAGAGGGGAGACCCAGTACTTC.

This rearrangement joins TRBV20-1 to TRBJ2-1; weak D call: TRBD1 (5 bases). Trimming removed 6 bases from V and 3 bases from J, with 18 bases in between. The CDR3 has 15 amino acids. Germline CDR1 is DFQATT and CDR2 is SNEGSKA (reference sequence). CDR3 protein: CSAKLGRAFYNEQFF. The CDR3 DNA is TGCAGTGCCAAGTTAGGCAGGGCCTTCTACAATGAGCAGTTCTTC.

This chain uses TRBV12-3 or TRBV12-4 with TRBJ1-2; possibly TRBD1 for D (6 bases). The CDR3 runs 16 residues. The V and J ends lost 1 base and 3 bases respectively, with 15 bases between them. The CDR3 DNA sequence: TGTGCCAGCAGTTTAGGTCCAGGGGCGGGGGACTATGGCTACACCTTC. Residues: CASSLGPGAGDYGYTF.

CDR3: CSVEDSTYEQYF. CDR3 nucleotide sequence: TGCAGCGTTGAGGACAGCACCTACGAGCAGTACTTC. The V and J genes are TRBV29-1 and TRBJ2-7; TRBD1 might be the D (6 bases). The CDR3 spans 12 residues. The V and J ends lost 3 bases and 2 bases respectively, with 8 bases between them. The germline V gene has CDR1 SQVTM and CDR2 ANQGSEA.

The V and J genes are TRBV20-1 and TRBJ2-1; possibly TRBD1 or TRBD2 for D (5 bases each). V lost 7 bases and J lost 5, with 15 bases in between. There are 13 residues in the CDR3. Germline V lookup: CDR1 DFQATT, CDR2 SNEGSKA (reference sequence). This chain's CDR3 is CSVRGGANNEQFF. In DNA, the CDR3 is TGCAGTGTACGGGGTGGGGCAAACAATGAGCAGTTCTTC.